Described below is a single T cell receptor beta chain sequence and its context. Which antigen it targets is not known. The input lacks base qualities; no much larger clone sits a single base away. This sample was sequenced with an Illumina MiSeq. The raw public reads went through TCRdb reprocessing: fastp at Q25, MiXCR clone calling, in-frame beta chains kept. All rows with the same CDR3 protein become a single entry with the most common DNA and genes. Counted in this sample were 75,000 to 100,000 distinct CDR3 sequences; roughly 28% of them appeared once. The ten largest clones represent 2% to 2.5% of the sample. The data are from a study of type 1 regulatory T cells (dated by TCRdb to the early 2020s). Some background on the complete study: An in vitro protocol by which a Tr1-enriched, alloantigen-specific CD4 T cell product named T-allo10 was generated was characterized in the study. Patients with hematological malignancies who were receiving allogeneic hematopoietic stem cell transplantation were the group in which T-allo10 was being clinically evaluated.

The germline V gene provides CDR1 MNHEY and CDR2 SVGAGI. V is pruned by 1 base and J by 4 bases, leaving 0 bases of the junction without a gene match. The CDR3 sequence holds 14 residues, the cysteine and phenylalanine included. Just the 42-base CDR3 DNA is kept, in frame starting at base 1. The receptor was derived from a human donor in good health. Here the chain combines TRBV6-5 and TRBJ2-3; 9 bases in between match TRBD2. Sequencing input: CD4+ T cells, either the whole sample or a sorted fraction (not recorded which). The nucleotide sequence is given as TGTGCCAGCAGTTACTTAGCGGGAGCAGATACGCAGTATTTT. It translates as CASSYLAGADTQYF.